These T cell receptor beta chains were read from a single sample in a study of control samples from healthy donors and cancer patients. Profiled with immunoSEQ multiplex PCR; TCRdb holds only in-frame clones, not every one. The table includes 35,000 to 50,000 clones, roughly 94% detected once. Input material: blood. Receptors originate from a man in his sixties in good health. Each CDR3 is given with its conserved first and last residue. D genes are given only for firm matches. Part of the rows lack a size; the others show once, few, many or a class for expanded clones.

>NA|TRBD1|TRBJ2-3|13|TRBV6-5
TGTGCCAGCAGTAGGACAGGGGGGGATACGCAGTATTTT
CASSRTGGDTQYF
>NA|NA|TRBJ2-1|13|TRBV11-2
TGTGCCAGCGGGAGGTCAACCTACAATGAGCAGTTCTTC
CASGRSTYNEQFF
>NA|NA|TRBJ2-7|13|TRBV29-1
TGCAGCGTTGAAGAACAGGGACCCTACGAGCAGTACTTC
CSVEEQGPYEQYF
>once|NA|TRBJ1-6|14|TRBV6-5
TGTGCCAGCCTATTGAGCTCCTATAATTCACCCCTCCACTTT
CASLLSSYNSPLHF
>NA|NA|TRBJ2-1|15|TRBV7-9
TGTGCCAGCAGCCCCACCATCTCTCTAGCGAGTGAGCAGTTCTTC
CASSPTISLASEQFF
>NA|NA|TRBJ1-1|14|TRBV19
TGTGCCAGTAGTATATATGGCACAGCCTCTGAAGCTTTCTTT
CASSIYGTASEAFF
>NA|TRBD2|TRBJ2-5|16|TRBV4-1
TGCGCCAGCAGCCAAGACCTAGCGGGAGGAATAGAGACCCAGTACTTC
CASSQDLAGGIETQYF
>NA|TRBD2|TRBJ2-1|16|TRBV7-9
TGTGCCAGCAGCGCCCTCGGTGCGGGAGGGCAAAATGAGCAGTTCTTC
CASSALGAGGQNEQFF
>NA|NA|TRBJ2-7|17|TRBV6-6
TGTGCCAGCAGTCCACTTTCAGGGAATCTCGTAAAAGGAGAGCAGTACTTC
CASSPLSGNLVKGEQYF
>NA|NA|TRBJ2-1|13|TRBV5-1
TGCGCCAGCAGCTTATCGATTTCGAGTGAGCAGTTCTTC
CASSLSISSEQFF
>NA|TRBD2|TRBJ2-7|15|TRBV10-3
TGTGCCATCAGCAAGCTCACGGGGGGGAATTACGAGCAGTACTTC
CAISKLTGGNYEQYF
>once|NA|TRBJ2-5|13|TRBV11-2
TGTGCCAGCAGCTTAGGACCCCAAGAGACCCAGTACTTC
CASSLGPQETQYF
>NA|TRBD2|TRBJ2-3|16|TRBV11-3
TGTGCCAGCGGGCCCGGGACTAGCGGGGCCACAGATACGCAGTATTTT
CASGPGTSGATDTQYF
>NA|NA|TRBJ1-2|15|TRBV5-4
TGTGCCAGCAGCCCCGGTAGGGGGGGCAACTATGGCTACACCTTC
CASSPGRGGNYGYTF
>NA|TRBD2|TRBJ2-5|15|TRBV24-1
TGTGCCACCAGTGACCAGACTAGCGGCCAAGAGACCCAGTACTTC
CATSDQTSGQETQYF
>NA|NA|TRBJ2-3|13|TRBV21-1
TGTGCCCGGACCGGACGACTTTCAGATACGCAGTATTTT
CARTGRLSDTQYF
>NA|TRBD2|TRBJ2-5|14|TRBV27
TGTGCCAGCAGTGCCGGGAGGGGTCGAGAGACCCAGTACTTC
CASSAGRGRETQYF
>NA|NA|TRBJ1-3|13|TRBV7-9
TGTGCCACCCGGGGCAGCTCTGGAAACACCATATATTTT
CATRGSSGNTIYF
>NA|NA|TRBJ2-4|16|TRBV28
TGTGCCAGCAGTTCCCCTAGCGACGTATCCAAAAACATTCAGTACTTC
CASSSPSDVSKNIQYF
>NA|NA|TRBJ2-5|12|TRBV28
TGTGCCAGCAGTTTGAGGGGAGAGACCCAGTACTTC
CASSLRGETQYF
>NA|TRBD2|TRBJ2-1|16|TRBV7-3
TGTGCCAGCAGCTATTTAGCGGGAGGGGCCTACAATGAGCAGTTCTTC
CASSYLAGGAYNEQFF
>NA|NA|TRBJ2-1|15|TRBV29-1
TGCAGCGTTGAGAGTACTTCCAGCTCCTACAATGAGCAGTTCTTC
CSVESTSSSYNEQFF
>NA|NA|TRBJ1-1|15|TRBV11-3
TGTGCCAGCAGCCCCAGGGGTGGGATAGGCACTGAAGCTTTCTTT
CASSPRGGIGTEAFF
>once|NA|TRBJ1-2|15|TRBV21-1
TGTGCCAGCAGCGCTCGGACAGGGGGGACCTATGGCTACACCTTC
CASSARTGGTYGYTF
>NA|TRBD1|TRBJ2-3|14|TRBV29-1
TGCAGCGCTATTAGGGACAGGGCAATAGATACGCAGTATTTT
CSAIRDRAIDTQYF
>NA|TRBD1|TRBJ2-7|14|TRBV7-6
TGTGCCAGCAGCTTAGGGGACAGGGAGAACGAGCAGTACTTC
CASSLGDRENEQYF
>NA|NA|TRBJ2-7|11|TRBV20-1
TGCAGTGCCCTCCTGGCCTACGAGCAGTACTTC
CSALLAYEQYF
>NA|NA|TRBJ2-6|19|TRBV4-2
TGTGCCAGCAGCCGAGATGGGACCTATCGAACCTCTGGGGCCAACGTCCTGACTTTC
CASSRDGTYRTSGANVLTF
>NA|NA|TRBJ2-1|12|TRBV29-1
TGCAGCGTTGTTGGCAGTTTAGTAGAGCAGTTCTTC
CSVVGSLVEQFF
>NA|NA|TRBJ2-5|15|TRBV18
TGTGCCAGCTCACGGACTCGGACGGTGATAGAGACCCAGTACTTC
CASSRTRTVIETQYF
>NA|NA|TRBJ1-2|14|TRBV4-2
TGTGCCAGCAGCCAAGATTTACAGAACTATGGCTACACCTTC
CASSQDLQNYGYTF
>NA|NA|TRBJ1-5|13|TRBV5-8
TGTGCCAGCAGCTGGGGTAAATCTCAGCCCCAGCATTTT
CASSWGKSQPQHF
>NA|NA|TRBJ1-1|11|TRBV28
TGTGCCAGCAGTTTAGTATCTGAAGCTTTCTTT
CASSLVSEAFF
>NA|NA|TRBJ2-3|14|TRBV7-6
TGTGCCAGTACCCCAGATACACTTGGGTATACGCAGTATTTT
CASTPDTLGYTQYF
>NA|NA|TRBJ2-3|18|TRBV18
TGTGCCAGCCCCCCAGGCGAGGGTGGTCCCACCAGCACAGATACGCAGTATTTT
CASPPGEGGPTSTDTQYF
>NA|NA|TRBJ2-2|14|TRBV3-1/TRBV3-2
TGTGCCAGCAGCCAAGTCTCCGTAACCTGGGAGCTGTTTTTT
CASSQVSVTWELFF
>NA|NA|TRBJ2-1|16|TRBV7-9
TGTGCCAGCAGCTCCAACCGGGACCAACCGTACAATGAGCAGTTCTTC
CASSSNRDQPYNEQFF
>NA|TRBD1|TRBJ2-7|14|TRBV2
TGTGCCAGCGTGGGACAGGCTCACTCCTACGAGCAGTACTTC
CASVGQAHSYEQYF
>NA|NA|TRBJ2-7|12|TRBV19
TGTGCCACCCGGACAGCCCTCTACGAGCAGTACTTC
CATRTALYEQYF
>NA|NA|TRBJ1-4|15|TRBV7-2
TGTGCCAGCAGCCCCCAACTGTCGGCTGGTGAAAAACTGTTTTTT
CASSPQLSAGEKLFF
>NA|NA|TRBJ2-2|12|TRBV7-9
TGTGCCAGCAGGCAGGGCAACGGGGAGCTGTTTTTT
CASRQGNGELFF
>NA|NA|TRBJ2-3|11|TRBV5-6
TGTGCCAGCAGCAGCACAGATACGCAGTATTTT
CASSSTDTQYF